The present T cell receptor (beta chain) was sequenced within a study of shared T cell receptors in the human thymus. Sequenced by immunoSEQ multiplex PCR; TCRdb stores in-frame clones only, minus some. This sample has over 450,000 clones, with approximately 78% found just once. CDR1 MNHEY and CDR2 SMNVEV come from the germline V gene (reference sequence). With 7 bases clipped from V and 2 bases from J, the junction kept 4 bases outside the gene matches. This CDR3 is built from 14 residues. This sample also appeared in a second study, on human thymus T cells. That work contributes: Thymic resections from corrective heart surgery supplied the tissue. Across thymic and blood repertoires, the usage of V and J genes appeared to be biased. Highly overlapping thymic repertoires among unrelated individuals were reported in related research.

The chain is built from TRBV27 and TRBJ2-7; the match to TRBD2 covers 11 bases. Material: thymocytes. This clonotype originated in a boy younger than two with a congenital heart defect. This CDR3 is CASTSSGGTYEQYF. Written as DNA, the CDR3 is TGTGCCAGCACCTCTAGCGGGGGGACCTACGAGCAGTACTTC.